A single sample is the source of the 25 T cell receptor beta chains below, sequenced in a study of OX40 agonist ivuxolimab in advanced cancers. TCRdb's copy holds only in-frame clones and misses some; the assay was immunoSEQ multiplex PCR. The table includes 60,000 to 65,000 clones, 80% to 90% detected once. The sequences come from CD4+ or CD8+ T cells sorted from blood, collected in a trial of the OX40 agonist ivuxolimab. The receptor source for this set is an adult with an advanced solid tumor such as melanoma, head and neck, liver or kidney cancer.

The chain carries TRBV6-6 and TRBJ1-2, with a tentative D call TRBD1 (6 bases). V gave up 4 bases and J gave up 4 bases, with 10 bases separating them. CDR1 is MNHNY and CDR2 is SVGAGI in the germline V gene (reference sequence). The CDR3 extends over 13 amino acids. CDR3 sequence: CASSFEGGYGYTF. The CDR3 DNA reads TGTGCCAGCAGTTTTGAAGGGGGCTATGGCTACACCTTC.

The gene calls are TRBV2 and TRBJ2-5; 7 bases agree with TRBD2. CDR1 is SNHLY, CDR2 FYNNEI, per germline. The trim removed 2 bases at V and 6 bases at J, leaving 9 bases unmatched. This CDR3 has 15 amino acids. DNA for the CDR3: TGTGCCAGCAGTGAATCTCGCGGGGGAGCGAAGACCCAGTACTTC. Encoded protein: CASSESRGGAKTQYF.

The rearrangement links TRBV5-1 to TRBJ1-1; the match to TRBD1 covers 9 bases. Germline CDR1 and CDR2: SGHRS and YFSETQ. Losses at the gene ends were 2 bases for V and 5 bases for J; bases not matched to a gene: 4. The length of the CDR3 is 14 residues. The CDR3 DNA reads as TGCGCCAGCAGCTTCGGACAGGGGAATACTGAAGCTTTCTTT. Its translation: CASSFGQGNTEAFF.

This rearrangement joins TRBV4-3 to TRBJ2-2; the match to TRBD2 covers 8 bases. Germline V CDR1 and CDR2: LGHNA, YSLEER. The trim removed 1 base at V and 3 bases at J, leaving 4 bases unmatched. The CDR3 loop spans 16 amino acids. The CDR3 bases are TGCGCCAGCAGCCAAGTGAGCGGGGGAGACACCGGGGAGCTGTTTTTT. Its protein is CASSQVSGGDTGELFF.

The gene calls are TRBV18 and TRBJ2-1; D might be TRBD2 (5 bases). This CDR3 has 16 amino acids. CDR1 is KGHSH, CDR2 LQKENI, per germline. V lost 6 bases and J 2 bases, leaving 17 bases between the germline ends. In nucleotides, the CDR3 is TGTGCCAGCTCGCGAACCAATACTAGGGCCTACAATGAGCAGTTCTTC. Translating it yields CASSRTNTRAYNEQFF. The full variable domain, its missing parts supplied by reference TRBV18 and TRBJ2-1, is NAGVMQNPRHLVRRRGQEARLRCSPMKGHSHVYWYRQLPEEGLKFMVYLQKENIIDESGMPKERFSAEFPKEGPSILRIQQVVRGDSAAYFCASSRTNTRAYNEQFFGPGTRLTVL.

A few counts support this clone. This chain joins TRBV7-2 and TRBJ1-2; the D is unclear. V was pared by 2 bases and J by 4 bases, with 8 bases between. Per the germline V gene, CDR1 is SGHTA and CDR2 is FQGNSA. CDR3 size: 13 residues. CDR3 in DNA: TGTGCCAGCAGCTTAAGCGGGCCCTATGGCTACACCTTC. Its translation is CASSLSGPYGYTF.

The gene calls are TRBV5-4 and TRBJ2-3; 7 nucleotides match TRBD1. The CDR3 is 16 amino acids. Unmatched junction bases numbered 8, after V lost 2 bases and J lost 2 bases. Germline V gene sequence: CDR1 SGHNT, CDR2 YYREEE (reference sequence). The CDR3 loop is CASSFEGAYLTDTQYF. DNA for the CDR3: TGTGCCAGCAGCTTTGAGGGGGCCTACCTCACAGATACGCAGTATTTT.

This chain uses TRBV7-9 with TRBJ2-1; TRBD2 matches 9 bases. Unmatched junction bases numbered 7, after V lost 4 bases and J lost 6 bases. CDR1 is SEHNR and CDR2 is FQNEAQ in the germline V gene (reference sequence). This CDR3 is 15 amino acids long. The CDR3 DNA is TGTGCCAGCAGCTCCCCGGGACTAGCAGTCAATGAGCAGTTCTTC. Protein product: CASSSPGLAVNEQFF.

CDR3 residues: CASSVGGFNYGYTF. CDR3 DNA: TGTGCCAGCAGTGTGGGCGGCTTTAACTATGGCTACACCTTC. This chain links TRBV2 with TRBJ1-2; D gene unclear. Trimming stripped 4 bases from V and 1 base from J, with 10 bases between. This CDR3 comprises 14 residues. Germline V gives CDR1 SNHLY, CDR2 FYNNEI.

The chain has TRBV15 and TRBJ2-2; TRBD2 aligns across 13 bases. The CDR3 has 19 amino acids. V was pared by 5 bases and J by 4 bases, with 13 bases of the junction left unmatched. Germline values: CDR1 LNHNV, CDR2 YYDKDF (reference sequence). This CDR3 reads CATSWAALAGGLGTGELFF. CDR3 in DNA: TGTGCCACCAGCTGGGCCGCACTAGCGGGGGGGCTGGGCACCGGGGAGCTGTTTTTT.

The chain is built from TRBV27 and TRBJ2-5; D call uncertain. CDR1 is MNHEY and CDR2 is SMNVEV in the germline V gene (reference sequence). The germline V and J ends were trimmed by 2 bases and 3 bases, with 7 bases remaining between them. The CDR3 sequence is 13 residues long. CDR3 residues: CASSLGPKETQYF. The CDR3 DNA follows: TGTGCCAGCAGTTTAGGACCTAAAGAGACCCAGTACTTC.

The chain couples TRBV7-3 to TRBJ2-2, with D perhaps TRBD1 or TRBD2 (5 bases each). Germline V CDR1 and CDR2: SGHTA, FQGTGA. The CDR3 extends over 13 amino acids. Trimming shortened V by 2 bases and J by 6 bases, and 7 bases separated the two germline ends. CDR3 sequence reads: CASSLSGPGELFF. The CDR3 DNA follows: TGTGCCAGCAGCTTATCGGGGCCCGGGGAGCTGTTTTTT.

The CDR3 DNA reads TGTGCCAGTAGTGGCGCGGACAGGACCTACAATGAGCAGTTCTTC. Residues: CASSGADRTYNEQFF. The rearrangement uses TRBV19 and TRBJ2-1, with 7 nucleotides matching TRBD1. The V segment lost 5 bases and the J segment 2 bases; nucleotides outside the gene matches: 6. The CDR3 length is 15 residues. The germline V gene encodes CDR1 LNHDA and CDR2 SQIVND (reference sequence).

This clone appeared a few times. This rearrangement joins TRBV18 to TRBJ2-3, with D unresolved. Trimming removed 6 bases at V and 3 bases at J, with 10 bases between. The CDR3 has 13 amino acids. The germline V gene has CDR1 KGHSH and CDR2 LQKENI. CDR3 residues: CASSPGLTDTQYF. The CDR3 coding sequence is TGTGCCAGCTCGCCCGGGCTTACAGATACGCAGTATTTT.

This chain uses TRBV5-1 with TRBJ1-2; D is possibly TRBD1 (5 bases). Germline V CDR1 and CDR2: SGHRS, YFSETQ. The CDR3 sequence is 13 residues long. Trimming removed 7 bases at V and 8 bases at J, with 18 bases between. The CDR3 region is CASYGAPARGYTF. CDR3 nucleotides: TGCGCCAGCTACGGGGCGCCTGCCCGGGGCTACACCTTC. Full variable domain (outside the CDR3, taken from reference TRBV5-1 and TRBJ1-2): KAGVTQTPRYLIKTRGQQVTLSCSPISGHRSVSWYQQTPGQGLQFLFEYFSETQRNKGNFPGRFSGRQFSNSRSEMNVSTLELGDSALYLCASYGAPARGYTFGSGTRLTVV.

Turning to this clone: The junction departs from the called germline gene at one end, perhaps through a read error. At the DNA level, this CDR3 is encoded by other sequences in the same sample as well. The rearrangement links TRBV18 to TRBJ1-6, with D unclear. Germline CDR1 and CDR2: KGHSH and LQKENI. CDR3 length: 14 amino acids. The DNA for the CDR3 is TGTGCCAGCTCACCAACAGCCGCGGATTCGCCCCTCCACTTT. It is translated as CASSPTAADSPLHF.

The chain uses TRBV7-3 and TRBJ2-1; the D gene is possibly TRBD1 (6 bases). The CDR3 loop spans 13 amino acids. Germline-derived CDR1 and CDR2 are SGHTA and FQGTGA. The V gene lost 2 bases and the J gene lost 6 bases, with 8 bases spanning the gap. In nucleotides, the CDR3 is TGTGCCAGCAGCTTACAGGGGTCCAATGAGCAGTTCTTC. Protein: CASSLQGSNEQFF.

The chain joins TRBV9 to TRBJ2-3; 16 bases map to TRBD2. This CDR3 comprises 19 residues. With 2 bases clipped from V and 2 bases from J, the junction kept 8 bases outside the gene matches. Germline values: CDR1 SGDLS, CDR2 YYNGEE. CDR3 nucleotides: TGTGCCAGCAGCGTTGTCCCGGGACTAGCGGGAGGGCCCACAGATACGCAGTATTTT. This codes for CASSVVPGLAGGPTDTQYF.

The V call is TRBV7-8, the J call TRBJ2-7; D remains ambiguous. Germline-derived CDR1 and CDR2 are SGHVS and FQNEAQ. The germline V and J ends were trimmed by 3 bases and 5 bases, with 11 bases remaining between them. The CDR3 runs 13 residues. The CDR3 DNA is TGTGCCAGCAGCTTGGACCGATGGGACGAGCAGTACTTC. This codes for CASSLDRWDEQYF.

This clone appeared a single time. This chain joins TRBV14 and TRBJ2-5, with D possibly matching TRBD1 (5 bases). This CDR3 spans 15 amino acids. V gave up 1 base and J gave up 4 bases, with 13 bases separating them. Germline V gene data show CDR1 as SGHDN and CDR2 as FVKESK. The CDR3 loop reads CASSQVSRVGETQYF. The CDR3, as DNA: TGTGCCAGCAGCCAAGTTAGCAGGGTGGGAGAGACCCAGTACTTC.

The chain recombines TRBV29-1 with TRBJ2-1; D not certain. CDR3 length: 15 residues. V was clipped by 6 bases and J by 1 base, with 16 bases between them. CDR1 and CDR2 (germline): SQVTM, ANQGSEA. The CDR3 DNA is TGCAGCGTGGTATCAGGTCCCGGGTCCTACAATGAGCAGTTCTTC. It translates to CSVVSGPGSYNEQFF.

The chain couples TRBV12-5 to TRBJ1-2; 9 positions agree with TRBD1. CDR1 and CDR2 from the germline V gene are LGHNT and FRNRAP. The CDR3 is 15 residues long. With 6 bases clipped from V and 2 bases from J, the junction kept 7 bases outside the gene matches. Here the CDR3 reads CASGPGTGLNYGYTF. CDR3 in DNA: TGTGCTAGTGGCCCGGGGACAGGGCTGAACTATGGCTACACCTTC.

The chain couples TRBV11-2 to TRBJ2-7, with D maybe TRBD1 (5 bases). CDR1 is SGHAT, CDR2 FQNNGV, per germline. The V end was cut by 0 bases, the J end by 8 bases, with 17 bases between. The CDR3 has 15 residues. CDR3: CASSLDQQAFYQQYF. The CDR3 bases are TGTGCCAGCAGCTTAGATCAACAGGCGTTTTACCAGCAGTACTTC.

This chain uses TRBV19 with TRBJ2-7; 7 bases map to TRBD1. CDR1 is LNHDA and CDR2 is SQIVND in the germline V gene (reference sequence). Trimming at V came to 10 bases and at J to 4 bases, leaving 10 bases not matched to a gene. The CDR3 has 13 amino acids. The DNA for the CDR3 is TGTGCCACGGCCGGGACAGAGAGTTACGAGCAGTACTTC. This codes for CATAGTESYEQYF.

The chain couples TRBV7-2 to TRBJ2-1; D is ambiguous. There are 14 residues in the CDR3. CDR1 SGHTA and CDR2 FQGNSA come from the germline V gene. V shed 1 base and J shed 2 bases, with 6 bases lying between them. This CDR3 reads CASSLGGTYNEQFF. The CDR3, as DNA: TGTGCCAGCAGCTTAGGTGGGACCTACAATGAGCAGTTCTTC.